Listed below are T cell receptor beta chains from one sample, sequenced in a study of blood T cell repertoires in COVID-19. Libraries were prepared by immunoSEQ multiplex PCR; TCRdb keeps only in-frame clonotypes and omits some of them. The table has about 310,000 clones, roughly 90% seen once. The specimen sequenced was peripheral blood. Receptor source: a woman between 35 and 50 years old with COVID-19, enrolled during active disease. The CDR3 runs from the conserved cysteine through the conserved F or W. D genes are given only for firm matches. Size tells how often a clone was seen (once, few, many) or the class of an expanded clone, and some rows leave it out.

J gene | V gene | clone size | D gene | CDR3 protein | CDR3 DNA
TRBJ1-3 | TRBV7-9 | once | - | CASSLVSLRAIYF | TGTGCCAGCAGCTTAGTAAGTCTGAGAGCCATATATTTT
TRBJ1-2 | TRBV28 | - | TRBD1 | CASRPLQGASGYTF | TGTGCCAGCAGGCCCCTGCAGGGGGCATCTGGCTACACCTTC
TRBJ2-1 | TRBV5-1 | - | TRBD2 | CASSLVTSAPNNEQFF | TGCGCCAGCAGCTTGGTGACTAGCGCACCAAACAATGAGCAGTTCTTC
TRBJ2-7 | TRBV6-2/TRBV6-3 | few | TRBD2 | CASSNPRAGDPTEQYF | TGTGCCAGCAGTAATCCTCGGGCGGGGGACCCTACCGAGCAGTACTTC
TRBJ2-7 | TRBV6-2/TRBV6-3 | - | TRBD2 | CASSYSLREVIYEQYF | TGTGCCAGCAGTTACTCCCTGCGGGAGGTAATTTACGAGCAGTACTTC
TRBJ1-2 | TRBV27 | - | TRBD1 | CASSLKSGQTVANYGYTF | TGTGCCAGCAGTCTCAAATCGGGACAGACCGTGGCTAACTATGGCTACACCTTC
TRBJ2-7 | TRBV28 | - | - | CASSRRLTGAGEQYF | TGTGCCAGCAGTCGACGGCTTACAGGGGCGGGAGAGCAGTACTTC
TRBJ2-1 | TRBV7-3 | - | - | CASSLTRLAYNEQFF | TGTGCCAGCAGCTTAACGAGGCTAGCCTACAATGAGCAGTTCTTC
TRBJ1-2 | TRBV9 | - | - | CASSVGTPPNLGDGYTF | TGTGCCAGCAGCGTAGGTACCCCCCCTAATCTTGGAGATGGCTACACCTTC
TRBJ1-6 | TRBV27 | - | - | CASSLLYNSPLHF | TGTGCCAGCAGTTTACTATATAATTCACCCCTCCACTTT
TRBJ1-2 | TRBV9 | - | - | CASSDPGRMNYGYTF | TGTGCCAGCAGCGATCCAGGGCGGATGAACTATGGCTACACCTTC
TRBJ1-1 | TRBV5-1 | - | TRBD1 | CASSTHRGATEAFF | TGCGCCAGCAGCACCCACAGGGGGGCCACTGAAGCTTTCTTT
TRBJ1-2 | TRBV7-9 | - | - | CASSSLQDGYTF | TGTGCCAGCAGCTCCCTACAGGATGGCTACACCTTC
TRBJ2-7 | TRBV28 | - | TRBD1 | CASSFRTGGFSEQYF | TGTGCCAGCAGTTTCCGGACAGGGGGTTTTTCCGAGCAGTACTTC
TRBJ2-5 | TRBV27 | - | - | CASSFSRVYGQETQYF | TGTGCCAGCAGTTTCAGCAGGGTATATGGCCAAGAGACCCAGTACTTC
TRBJ2-5 | TRBV19 | few | - | CASTPTGMIETQYF | TGTGCCAGTACCCCTACAGGGATGATAGAGACCCAGTACTTC
TRBJ1-1 | TRBV7-8 | - | - | CASSLVDRLIAEAFF | TGTGCCAGCAGCTTAGTAGACAGACTTATCGCTGAAGCTTTCTTT
TRBJ2-7 | TRBV9 | - | - | CASGGTSQMGEQYF | TGTGCCAGCGGGGGGACCTCCCAAATGGGGGAGCAGTACTTC
TRBJ2-3 | TRBV28 | - | - | CASREGTSTDTQYF | TGTGCCAGCAGGGAGGGGACGAGCACAGATACGCAGTATTTT
TRBJ2-7 | TRBV4-1 | - | - | CASSQPKGLEYEQYF | TGCGCCAGCAGCCAACCCAAGGGGTTAGAGTACGAGCAGTACTTC
TRBJ1-4 | TRBV28 | - | TRBD1 | CASSLSRTGVNEKLFF | TGTGCCAGCAGTTTATCCCGGACAGGGGTTAATGAAAAACTGTTTTTT
TRBJ2-2 | TRBV19 | once | - | CASSRAQGWTGELFF | TGTGCCAGTAGTAGGGCCCAGGGGTGGACCGGGGAGCTGTTTTTT
TRBJ1-5 | TRBV19 | - | TRBD1 | CASRDRQGQRQPQHF | TGTGCCAGTAGGGACCGACAGGGGCAGCGACAGCCCCAGCATTTT
TRBJ2-3 | TRBV11-1 | - | - | CASSLERQFTDTQYF | TGTGCCAGCAGCTTAGAGAGGCAGTTCACAGATACGCAGTATTTT
TRBJ1-2 | TRBV19 | - | - | CASRKAGLNGYTF | TGTGCCAGTAGGAAGGCAGGGCTGAACGGCTACACCTTC
TRBJ2-3 | TRBV5-8 | - | - | CASSLIAGNPTDTQYF | TGTGCCAGCAGCTTGATAGCCGGGAACCCCACAGATACGCAGTATTTT
TRBJ1-6 | TRBV9 | - | - | CASSVVPVDSPLHF | TGTGCCAGCAGCGTAGTCCCGGTGGATTCACCCCTCCACTTT
TRBJ1-2 | TRBV7-2 | - | - | CASSLGGDGRRRYTF | TGTGCCAGCAGCTTAGGGGGAGATGGGCGGCGGCGCTACACCTTC
TRBJ2-5 | TRBV9 | - | TRBD1 | CASSALQGALGETQYF | TGTGCCAGCAGCGCACTACAGGGGGCGCTAGGCGAGACCCAGTACTTC
TRBJ1-3 | TRBV7-7 | - | - | CASSLDSRGSVKSGNTIYF | TGTGCTAGCAGCTTAGACTCTAGGGGGAGTGTAAAATCTGGAAACACCATATATTTT
TRBJ1-1 | TRBV30 | - | TRBD1 | CAWSQQQGSEAFF | TGTGCCTGGAGTCAACAACAGGGGTCTGAAGCTTTCTTT
TRBJ1-1 | TRBV7-6 | - | - | CASSLNKNTEAFF | TGTGCCAGCAGCTTAAATAAAAACACTGAAGCTTTCTTT
TRBJ2-7 | TRBV7-8 | - | TRBD1 | CASSLGNTGGLAEQYF | TGTGCCAGCAGCTTAGGAAATACAGGGGGCTTGGCTGAGCAGTACTTC
TRBJ1-2 | TRBV12-3/TRBV12-4 | - | - | CASSSGPYGYTF | TGTGCCAGCAGTTCTGGCCCTTATGGCTACACCTTC
TRBJ2-7 | TRBV6-2/TRBV6-3 | - | TRBD2 | CASSYQTSGRNYEQYF | TGTGCCAGCAGTTACCAGACTAGCGGGAGAAACTACGAGCAGTACTTC
TRBJ2-7 | TRBV6-5 | - | TRBD1 | CASSTYRDRPYEQYF | TGTGCCAGCTCCACATACCGGGACAGACCCTACGAGCAGTACTTC
TRBJ2-2 | TRBV19 | once | TRBD1 | CASTNLGQGAGTGELFF | TGTGCCAGTACCAATCTCGGACAGGGGGCCGGCACCGGGGAGCTGTTTTTT
TRBJ2-7 | TRBV7-2 | - | - | CASSLGGFDYEQYF | TGTGCCAGCAGCTTAGGGGGCTTTGACTACGAGCAGTACTTC
TRBJ1-5 | TRBV19 | - | - | CASSIGANQPQHF | TGTGCCAGTAGTATAGGGGCTAATCAGCCCCAGCATTTT
TRBJ1-5 | TRBV12-5 | - | TRBD1 | CASGQDRGLSLSNQPQHF | TGTGCTAGTGGTCAAGACAGGGGGCTTAGCCTTAGCAATCAGCCCCAGCATTTT
TRBJ2-7 | TRBV5-1 | - | TRBD1 | CASSLERGQGAREQYF | TGCGCCAGCAGCCTCGAGCGGGGACAGGGGGCGCGGGAGCAGTACTTC
TRBJ2-5 | TRBV29-1 | - | - | CSGAQGQETQYF | TGCAGCGGGGCCCAGGGGCAAGAGACCCAGTACTTC
TRBJ2-5 | TRBV6-2/TRBV6-3 | - | TRBD2 | CASSTRRLAGGVQETQYF | TGTGCCAGCAGTACCCGACGACTAGCGGGGGGCGTCCAAGAGACCCAGTACTTC
TRBJ2-7 | TRBV7-8 | few | TRBD1 | CASSPKARDRVHEQYF | TGTGCCAGCAGCCCGAAGGCCCGGGACAGGGTCCACGAGCAGTACTTC
TRBJ1-1 | TRBV27 | - | - | CASSLRSGIAEAFF | TGTGCCAGCAGTTTACGCTCCGGGATAGCTGAAGCTTTCTTT
TRBJ2-7 | TRBV7-9 | - | TRBD2 | CASGGRDGYEQYF | TGTGCCTCCGGCGGGAGGGACGGCTACGAGCAGTACTTC